These 26 T cell receptor beta chains came from one sample sequenced in a study of blood T cell repertoires in COVID-19. Sequencing was performed with immunoSEQ multiplex PCR; in TCRdb, only in-frame clones are kept and a portion is missing. The sample has 270,000 or so clones; just over 85% are singletons. The sequencing input was peripheral blood. Source of these receptors: a woman aged 30 to 39 with active or convalescent COVID-19.

The rearrangement links TRBV5-6 to TRBJ1-6, with D perhaps matching TRBD1 (5 bases). Germline CDR1 is SGHDT and CDR2 is YYEEEE. CDR3 size: 15 residues. Between the trimmed V and J ends, which lost 0 bases and 8 bases, there was a span of 12 bases. CDR3 sequence: CASSLGQNSYSPLHF. CDR3 nucleotide sequence: TGTGCCAGCAGCTTGGGACAGAATAGTTATTCACCCCTCCACTTT.

The chain combines TRBV7-2 with TRBJ2-7; 10 bases are a match to TRBD1. V lost 5 bases, J lost 2 bases, and 9 bases stayed unmatched. CDR3 size: 16 residues. Germline CDR1 is SGHTA and CDR2 is FQGNSA. CDR3 bases: TGTGCCAGCAGCCGTAGACCGGGACAGGGGACCTACGAGCAGTACTTC. This sequence encodes CASSRRPGQGTYEQYF.

The CDR3 sequence is CASSLDSYYEQYF. The CDR3 nucleotides read TGTGCCAGTAGTCTGGACAGCTACTACGAGCAGTACTTC. The V and J genes are TRBV19 and TRBJ2-7; D is perhaps TRBD1 (6 bases). V was cut by 5 bases and J by 3 bases, with 11 bases left in between. CDR1 is LNHDA, CDR2 SQIVND, per germline (reference sequence). The CDR3 covers 13 residues.

The chain carries TRBV5-5 and TRBJ1-2, with TRBD1 as a possible D gene (5 bases). The CDR3 runs 15 residues. The V gene's germline CDR1 is SGHKS and CDR2 YYEKEE (reference sequence). V gave up 0 bases and J gave up 1 base, with 10 bases separating them. The CDR3, as DNA: TGTGCCAGCAGCTTGGGGGGCCAGAGTAACTATGGCTACACCTTC. Encoded protein: CASSLGGQSNYGYTF.

This clone was detected a few times. The chain has TRBV20-1 and TRBJ1-2, with 8 bases aligning to TRBD1. The CDR3 has 14 residues. Per the germline V gene, CDR1 is DFQATT and CDR2 is SNEGSKA (reference sequence). Germline trimming cut 3 bases from V and 4 bases from J; bases unmatched to any gene: 7. The CDR3 DNA sequence: TGCAGTGCTAGTGGAGTCGGGACAGGCTATGGCTACACCTTC. It encodes CSASGVGTGYGYTF.

This chain uses TRBV29-1 with TRBJ2-1; 10 nucleotides match TRBD1. Per germline, CDR1 SQVTM and CDR2 ANQGSEA. The CDR3 totals 17 residues. V lost 6 bases and J lost 4; bases outside the gene matches: 15. Here the CDR3 DNA reads TGCAGCGTGGTCCCGGGACAGGGGACTGGGGGGTACAATGAGCAGTTCTTC. Amino acid sequence: CSVVPGQGTGGYNEQFF.

The CDR3: CATSGVGQGQEKLFF. The DNA for the CDR3 is TGTGCCACCAGCGGAGTGGGACAGGGTCAAGAAAAACTGTTTTTT. This sequence joins TRBV15 and TRBJ1-4; 9 nucleotides line up with TRBD1. This CDR3 is 15 amino acids long. Per the germline V gene, CDR1 is LNHNV and CDR2 is YYDKDF (reference sequence). The trim removed 5 bases at V and 8 bases at J, leaving 9 bases unmatched.

The chain recombines TRBV4-1 with TRBJ1-4, with D maybe TRBD1 (6 bases). The germline V gene encodes CDR1 MGHRA and CDR2 YSYEKL. Trimming pared 4 bases from V and 10 bases from J, leaving 19 bases between. The CDR3 is 15 residues long. CDR3: CASSLDRSAGGKLFF. CDR3 DNA sequence: TGCGCCAGCAGCCTAGACAGGAGTGCCGGGGGAAAACTGTTTTTT.

The CDR3 bases are TGTGCCAGCTCACCAGTTACTACGGAGCAGTTCTTC. This gives the protein CASSPVTTEQFF. This chain joins TRBV18 and TRBJ2-1; the D is unclear. The germline V and J ends were trimmed by 2 bases and 10 bases, with 9 bases remaining between them. Germline assignment: CDR1 KGHSH and CDR2 LQKENI. The CDR3 loop spans 12 amino acids.

The chain recombines TRBV3-1 (or the pseudogene TRBV3-2) with TRBJ2-1; 8 positions match TRBD2. Germline lookup yields CDR1 LGHDT and CDR2 YNNKEL (reference sequence). V lost 2 bases and J lost 0; bases outside the gene matches: 12. This CDR3 spans 19 amino acids. Here the CDR3 reads CASSQLAAQRGSSYNEQFF. The CDR3 nucleotides are TGTGCCAGCAGCCAACTCGCGGCTCAGCGGGGGAGCTCCTACAATGAGCAGTTCTTC.

The J gene is TRBJ1-5, the V gene TRBV7-2, with D perhaps TRBD1 (6 bases). The CDR3 has 16 residues. Germline V lookup: CDR1 SGHTA, CDR2 FQGNSA. V was cut by 4 bases and J by 0 bases, with 13 bases left in between. CDR3 protein: CASSSGTPYSNQPQHF. CDR3 in DNA: TGTGCCAGCAGCTCCGGGACACCCTATAGCAATCAGCCCCAGCATTTT.

CDR3 in amino acids: CASSFTGGGTEAFF. The CDR3 DNA sequence: TGTGCCAGCAGCTTTACAGGGGGCGGCACTGAAGCTTTCTTT. The chain joins TRBV7-9 to TRBJ1-1; 9 bases map to TRBD1. With 3 bases clipped from V and 4 bases from J, the junction kept 3 bases outside the gene matches. This CDR3 is built from 14 residues. CDR1 SEHNR and CDR2 FQNEAQ come from the germline V gene (reference sequence).

The chain carries TRBV7-3 and TRBJ2-7; D not certain. The CDR3 has 15 residues. V gave up 2 bases and J gave up 1 base, with 12 bases separating them. Per germline, CDR1 SGHTA and CDR2 FQGTGA. The CDR3 sequence is CASSLDGTSSYEQYF. DNA for the CDR3: TGTGCCAGCAGCTTAGATGGTACGAGTTCCTACGAGCAGTACTTC. The variable domain in full, completed from reference TRBV7-3 and TRBJ2-7, reads GAGVSQTPSNKVTEKGKYVELRCDPISGHTALYWYRQSLGQGPEFLIYFQGTGAADDSGLPNDRFFAVRPEGSVSTLKIQRTERGDSAVYLCASSLDGTSSYEQYFGPGTRLTVT.

This CDR3 is CASSRGERANEQFF. CDR3 in DNA: TGTGCCAGCTCCCGTGGAGAGAGGGCCAATGAGCAGTTCTTC. The rearrangement uses TRBV18 and TRBJ2-1; tentative D call: TRBD2 (5 bases). In germline, CDR1 is KGHSH, CDR2 LQKENI. The V end was cut by 6 bases, the J end by 6 bases, with 15 bases between. The CDR3 runs to 14 residues.

V and J are TRBV14 and TRBJ2-7; a weak D match, TRBD1 (6 bases). The CDR3 loop spans 16 amino acids. V lost 6 bases and J lost 2, with 20 bases in between. Germline CDR1 SGHDN, CDR2 FVKESK. The CDR3 DNA sequence: TGTGCCAGCAGTCCGAACAGGGTTGCCCCAACCTACGAGCAGTACTTC. Its translation: CASSPNRVAPTYEQYF.

The V call is TRBV7-2, the J call TRBJ1-4, with D tentatively TRBD1 (5 bases). The CDR3 covers 15 residues. CDR1 is SGHTA and CDR2 is FQGNSA in the germline V gene. Trimming removed 6 bases from V and 0 bases from J, with 11 bases in between. CDR3 DNA: TGTGCCAGCAGGACCCAGGGTGCAACTAATGAAAAACTGTTTTTT. It is translated as CASRTQGATNEKLFF.

This chain joins TRBV6-2 or TRBV6-3 and TRBJ2-7; D uncertain. The CDR3 loop spans 12 amino acids. V lost 4 bases to trimming and J lost 0 bases, with 4 bases between them. Germline V gene sequence: CDR1 MNHEY, CDR2 SVGEGT. CDR3 protein: CASSSSSYEQYF. The CDR3 DNA reads as TGTGCCAGCAGTTCTAGCTCCTACGAGCAGTACTTC.

This clone was recorded only once. This chain links TRBV18 with TRBJ1-3; 9 bases are shared with TRBD1. The CDR3 is 18 residues long. Germline V lookup: CDR1 KGHSH, CDR2 LQKENI. V gave up 4 bases and J gave up 4 bases; unmatched junction bases: 14. CDR3 coding DNA: TGTGCCAGCTCACACTCATCTCCGGGACAGGGCTCCGGAAACACCATATATTTT. It encodes CASSHSSPGQGSGNTIYF.

The chain carries TRBV19 and TRBJ1-5, with D possibly matching TRBD1 (6 bases). The CDR3 has 15 residues. CDR1 LNHDA and CDR2 SQIVND come from the germline V gene (reference sequence). The V gene lost 8 bases and the J gene lost 2 bases, with 16 bases spanning the gap. The CDR3 DNA is TGTGCCAGTGAACAGCGGGGGGCAGGCAATCAGCCCCAGCATTTT. It encodes CASEQRGAGNQPQHF. Together with reference TRBV19 and TRBJ1-5, the CDR3 gives the full variable domain: DGGITQSPKYLFRKEGQNVTLSCEQNLNHDAMYWYRQDPGQGLRLIYYSQIVNDFQKGDIAEGYSVSREKKESFPLTVTSAQKNPTAFYLCASEQRGAGNQPQHFGDGTRLSIL.

This clone appeared once. The CDR3 loop reads CASSEVGVSYTF. CDR3 in DNA: TGTGCCAGCAGTGAAGTCGGGGTTAGCTACACCTTC. The chain employs TRBV6-1 and TRBJ1-2; D remains ambiguous. The CDR3 is made up of 12 amino acids. With 1 base removed from V and 9 bases from J, the gap between germline ends came to 9 bases. Germline loops: CDR1 MNHNS, CDR2 SASEGT.

This chain connects TRBV4-3 to TRBJ2-2; D is perhaps TRBD2 (6 bases). V was clipped by 0 bases and J by 7 bases, with 15 bases between them. CDR3 size: 16 residues. From germline, CDR1 is LGHNA and CDR2 YSLEER. The CDR3 loop reads CASSQDQEGPGGELFF. The CDR3 bases are TGCGCCAGCAGCCAAGATCAGGAGGGACCTGGCGGGGAGCTGTTTTTT.

The V and J genes are TRBV15 and TRBJ2-3, with 8 bases aligning to TRBD1. Trimming took 0 bases from V and 6 from J; bases not matched to a gene: 5. Germline V gene sequence: CDR1 LNHNV, CDR2 YYDKDF (reference sequence). CDR3 length: 15 amino acids. The CDR3 region has the DNA TGTGCCACCAGCAGAGATCACCAGGGGGCCGATACGCAGTATTTT. Translated: CATSRDHQGADTQYF.

This chain connects TRBV27 to TRBJ2-1; 11 positions agree with TRBD2. This CDR3 spans 17 amino acids. The trim removed 6 bases at V and 6 bases at J, leaving 13 bases unmatched. Per germline, CDR1 MNHEY and CDR2 SMNVEV (reference sequence). CDR3 sequence reads: CASSQTLLAGGPNEQFF. The CDR3 nucleotides are TGTGCCAGCAGCCAAACCCTCCTAGCGGGGGGACCCAATGAGCAGTTCTTC.

This clone was seen a single time. The chain carries TRBV9 and TRBJ1-6; the D gene is possibly TRBD1 (6 bases). V was trimmed by 3 bases and J by 14 bases, leaving 18 bases between them. The CDR3 consists of 14 residues. Germline V gene lookup returns CDR1 SGDLS and CDR2 YYNGEE. The CDR3, as DNA: TGTGCCAGCAGCGCGACGTGGCAGGGGATTTCCCTCCACTTT. It yields the protein CASSATWQGISLHF.

The gene calls are TRBV5-1 and TRBJ2-7; 7 bases align to TRBD1. CDR1 and CDR2 (germline): SGHRS, YFSETQ. J gave up 7 bases and V 4 bases, and 11 bases lay outside the gene matches. This CDR3 is 14 amino acids long. The CDR3 bases are TGCGCCAGCAGCCCACTACAGGGGACGGGTGAGCAGTACTTC. Translated: CASSPLQGTGEQYF.

Details on this clone: Other DNA variants within this sample encode the same CDR3. The chain carries TRBV4-3 and TRBJ2-5; D gene uncertain. CDR1 and CDR2 (germline): LGHNA, YSLEER. V was pared by 1 base and J by 5 bases, with 8 bases between. The CDR3 covers 13 residues. CDR3 in amino acids: CASSQVARETQYF. The CDR3 nucleotides read TGCGCCAGCAGCCAAGTGGCTCGTGAGACCCAGTACTTC.